The following is a TCR beta chain sequence with its context. Its antigen is currently unknown. Germline loops: CDR1 SGDLS, CDR2 YYNGEE. The CDR3 contains 14 residues. Trimming removed 3 bases from V and 4 bases from J, with 13 bases in between. The primer mix had 60 Vbeta and 13 Jbeta primers. TCRdb's copy holds only in-frame clones and misses some; the assay was immunoSEQ multiplex PCR. Of roughly 250,000 clones listed, roughly 80% are singletons. This sample was included in a study of cytomegalovirus exposure and HLA in healthy donors. General study findings and limits: Some segments of the V type, notably TRBV6-2 and TRBV6-3, were excluded as indistinguishable. With high specificity and sensitivity, the classifier reportedly diagnosed cytomegalovirus status.

The sample was PBMCs. The V and J genes are TRBV9 and TRBJ1-2, with D perhaps matching TRBD1 (5 bases). This clonotype originated in a girl aged 2-10 years in good health and CMV-seronegative. As DNA, the CDR3 is TGTGCCAGCAGCGCCGGCGGGGGTCTCTATGGCTACACCTTC. It yields the protein CASSAGGGLYGYTF.